This TCR beta chain came from a study of prognosis after radiotherapy for stage I lung cancer. As for the study in general: Non-small cell lung cancer patients were all deemed medically inoperable.

Germline values: CDR1 SGHVS, CDR2 FQNEAQ. The junction had 7 bases not matched to a gene; V was cut back by 1 base and J by 2 bases. This CDR3 has 16 residues. Two-round multiplex PCR on genomic DNA was the method by which TCR beta CDR3 was amplified. First-round PCR, the initial amplification, used primers specific to each TRBV and TRBJ gene. Primers of the universal type were employed in the second round of PCR. TCRdb redid the calling of the multiplex PCR reads with MiXCR, one entry per CDR3 protein. The repertoire holds around 20,000 distinct CDR3 sequences, with around 45% as singletons. As concerns this clonotype: A read error is the likely source, as a far larger clone sits one nucleotide away.

The starting material was PBMCs, obtained before or after stereotactic body radiation therapy (not recorded which). J is TRBJ2-7 and V is TRBV7-8; TRBD2 matches at 8 bases. This clonotype was sampled from a donor over 45 with non-small cell lung cancer. The CDR3 reads CASSLVVGGAAYEQYF. CDR3 nucleotides: TGTGCCAGCAGCTTAGTGGTCGGGGGGGCCGCCTACGAGCAGTACTTC.